Here is one TCR beta chain with its context. Antigen unknown. Germline-derived CDR1 and CDR2 are KGHSH and LQKENI. The CDR3 spans 15 residues. V was pared by 3 bases and J by 7 bases, with 18 bases between. Profiled with immunoSEQ multiplex PCR; TCRdb holds only in-frame clones, not every one. The table has more than 85,000 clones, 91% seen once. This specimen belongs to a study of T cell responses to AZD1222 COVID-19 vaccine. The study, taken as a whole, reports: Two AZD1222 administrations were followed by greater Spike-specific TCR breadth and depth. Most donors were white British and more were female, and clonal diversity was possibly underestimated.

The sample here was peripheral blood, taken on day 0 of AZD1222 vaccination. The TCR comes from an adult in good health. The chain joins TRBV18 to TRBJ1-2; no clear D gene. CDR3 loop: CASSPTTVGESGYTF. In DNA, the CDR3 is TGTGCCAGCTCACCCACAACAGTCGGCGAAAGTGGCTACACCTTC.